The following is a TCR beta chain sequence with its context. Using immunoSEQ multiplex PCR, the repertoire was profiled, and TCRdb retains in-frame clones only, with some absent. The repertoire consists of 150,000 to 200,000 clones, with approximately 80% occurring once and the leading ten covering approximately 15%. The data stem from a study of blood T cell repertoires in COVID-19. Cohort 3 recovery required two negative PCRs, clearance, or symptom resolution. This TCR derives from a woman between 50 and 59 years old who had recovered from COVID-19. Sequencing was carried out using PBMCs or T cells enriched from blood (not recorded which).

The CDR3 DNA follows: TGCGCCAGCAGCCAGGGACAGGGTGTTTCACCCCTCCACTTT. As protein: CASSQGQGVSPLHF. The genes are TRBV4-1 and TRBJ1-6; 9 nucleotides align to TRBD1. The CDR3 length is 14 residues. V trimming: 3 bases; J trimming: 9 bases; junction bases outside the gene matches: 3. Germline V CDR1 and CDR2: MGHRA, YSYEKL.